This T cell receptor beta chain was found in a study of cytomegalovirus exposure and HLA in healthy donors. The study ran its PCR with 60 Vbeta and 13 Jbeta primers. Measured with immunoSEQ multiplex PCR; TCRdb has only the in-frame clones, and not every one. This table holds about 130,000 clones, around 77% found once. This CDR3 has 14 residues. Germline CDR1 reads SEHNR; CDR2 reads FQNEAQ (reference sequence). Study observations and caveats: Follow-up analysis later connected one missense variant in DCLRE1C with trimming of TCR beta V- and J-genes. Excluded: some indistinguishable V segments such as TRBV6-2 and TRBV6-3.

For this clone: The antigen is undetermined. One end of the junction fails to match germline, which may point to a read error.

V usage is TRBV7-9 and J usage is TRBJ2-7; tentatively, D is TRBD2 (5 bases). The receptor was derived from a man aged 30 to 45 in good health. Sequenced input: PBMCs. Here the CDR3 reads CSSSLSDWAYEQYF. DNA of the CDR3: TGTTCCAGCAGCTTATCGGACTGGGCCTACGAGCAGTACTTC.